This TCR beta chain was identified during a study of neurological immune-mediated disorders (dated by TCRdb to 2018 to 2020). Study-wide context: Peripheral blood TCR-beta repertoires from patients with HTLV-I-associated myelopathy (HAM/TSP), patients with multiple sclerosis, and healthy controls were compared in the study using UMI-based sequencing. The roughly 110 TCR-beta libraries included longitudinal samples, technical triplicates and paired sorted CD4+ and CD8+ T-cell subsets alongside PBMC samples. The cohort comprised 60 to 75 subjects: approximately 15 HAM/TSP patients, around 34 multiple sclerosis patients and 20 or so healthy controls. General study outcomes and caveats: The highest TCR clonal expansion was observed in HAM/TSP patients, whereas the lowest was observed in MS patients, even when compared with healthy controls. No identical CDR3 amino acid sequences were shared among expanded clones across subjects, suggesting private TCR-beta repertoires in all groups.

V gives up 3 bases and J gives up 2 bases, and the segment between their germline ends measures 14 bases. In the germline V gene (reference sequence), CDR1 corresponds to DFQATT and CDR2 to SNEGSKA. Counted from cysteine to phenylalanine, this CDR3 has 14 amino acids. Only the CDR3 region is kept as DNA, spanning 42 bases read in frame from base 1. Healthy controls were blood bank volunteers in Maryland, USA. For sorted-subset TCR libraries, 1 million sorted CD4+ or CD8+ T cells were used. Peripheral blood underwent Ficoll-Hypaque density gradient centrifugation to isolate PBMCs, which were then cryopreserved in liquid nitrogen. The study also sequenced paired sorted CD4+ and CD8+ subsets from healthy controls, HAM/TSP patients and MS patients. cDNA was synthesized by template-switch 5'RACE using a primer with a 10-nucleotide random unique molecular identifier that tagged each TCR transcript. Each sequencing run produced over 170 million TCR-beta sequences covering 15-18 subjects. The RNeasy kit was used to extract total RNA. The KAPA Real-time Library Amplification kit was used to amplify TCR-beta VDJ regions with primers targeting the TCR constant region and the 5'RACE anchor. A first PCR added sample indexes and Illumina adaptors, after which a second PCR increased the library yield. After purification with Ampure beads, the TCR product of roughly 650 bp was size-selected on a 2% E-gel SizeSelection system. Before pooling, library quality was checked on a Bioanalyzer, concentration was measured with Qubit, and libraries were quantified with the Kapa Library Quantification kit. Paired-end 2 x 150 bp sequencing of the libraries was performed on an Illumina HiSeq 2500. To increase sequence diversity, roughly 24-32% phiX was spiked into each library pool. The paper's processing steps were these. Quality-filtered reads were processed with the UMI-based MiGEC pipeline, and over 85% of raw TCR sequences were removed by the MiGEC pipeline during error correction. VDJ genes were aligned to IMGT germline references, and clonotypes were defined by unique CDR3 amino acid sequence plus V-J genes. Clonal expansion, Shannon diversity and CDR3 relatedness were evaluated with VDJtools (CalcPairwiseDistances, ClusterSamples), while phylogenetic trees were built in CLCbio workbench. Expanded clones were defined as having at least 8 unique UMIs, based on coefficient-of-variation modelling across technical triplicates. TCRdb passed the public sequencing reads through fastp at Q25 and MiXCR, retaining productive beta sequences. Entries that share a CDR3 protein sequence are merged under the most common genes and DNA. TCRdb assigned the V and J calls; the authors' analysis was not used. This sample comprises about 30,000 distinct CDR3 sequences, 4.5% to 7% of them detected only once. 2% to 2.5% of the sample is in the top ten clones.

The sample holds many counts of this clonotype. The antigen this receptor binds is unknown. The sample holds no much larger clone one base away, and base qualities are not on file. The receptor chain draws on TRBV20-1 and TRBJ2-7, with the D call perhaps TRBD1 or TRBD2, each one matching 5 bases. The sequencing sample was made of CD4+ T cells from blood. The source is a woman in her fifties or sixties in good health. CDR3 sequence: CSASFPGRTYEQYF. Read as DNA, the sequence is TGCAGTGCTAGTTTTCCGGGACGGACCTACGAGCAGTACTTC.